These 20 T cell receptor beta chains share one sample of origin, sequenced in a study of blood T cells in healthy people across ages. Together with a sample-barcoded 5' primer, a J-beta primer mix was included in a second PCR lasting roughly 6 to 12 cycles. TCRdb re-analysed the 5' RACE reads in MiXCR, keeping a single row per CDR3 protein. The data contain 1.5 million to 2 million distinct CDR3 sequences, about two fifths of them seen just once; the ten biggest clones take up roughly 23%. The sequenced sample consisted of blood. These receptors were obtained from a human donor in good health.

This clonotype was seen a few times. The chain recombines TRBV3-1 with TRBJ2-5; 9 bases are shared with TRBD1. The DNA end favors TRBJ2-7, so the J call may be wrong. Germline V gene sequence: CDR1 LGHDT, CDR2 YNNKEL (reference sequence). This CDR3 comprises 15 residues. CDR3 in DNA: TGTGCCAGCAGCCACGCGGGACAGGGTCCCAACGAGCAGTACTTC. It yields the protein CASSHAGQGPNEQYF.

The V gene is TRBV7-9, the J gene TRBJ1-1, with no clear D. The CDR3 consists of 18 residues. CDR1 is SEHNR and CDR2 is FQNEAQ in the germline V gene (reference sequence). Trimming shortened V by 5 bases and J by 4 bases, and 26 bases separated the two germline ends. The CDR3 sequence is CASSLNPGTAQWGTEAFF. The CDR3 bases are TGTGCCAGCAGCCTAAATCCCGGAACAGCACAATGGGGCACTGAAGCTTTCTTT.

Many counts were recorded for this clonotype. The V and J genes are TRBV7-2 and TRBJ2-3; D is ambiguous. Between the trimmed V and J ends, which lost 1 base and 2 bases, there was a span of 4 bases. Germline V CDR1 and CDR2: SGHTA, FQGNSA. CDR3 length: 13 residues. CDR3: CASSLGHTDTQYF. In nucleotides, the CDR3 is TGTGCCAGCAGCTTAGGGCACACAGATACGCAGTATTTT.

This clonotype was counted at least ten times. The V call is TRBV7-2, the J call TRBJ2-5, with D uncertain. V shed 1 base and J shed 4 bases, with 7 bases lying between them. The V gene's germline CDR1 is SGHTA and CDR2 FQGNSA. CDR3 size: 13 residues. The CDR3: CASSLVYGETQYF. CDR3 bases: TGTGCCAGCAGCTTAGTGTATGGAGAGACCCAGTACTTC.

This clonotype has more than one count but fewer than ten. This rearrangement joins TRBV4-2 to TRBJ2-1; 10 positions agree with TRBD2. V shed 1 base and J 8 bases; nucleotides not matched to a gene: 5. This CDR3 contains 15 residues. Germline V gene lookup returns CDR1 LGHNA and CDR2 YNFKEQ. This CDR3 is CASSQGASGGYEQFF. CDR3 nucleotides: TGTGCCAGCAGCCAAGGGGCTAGCGGGGGATATGAGCAGTTCTTC.

A word on this clonotype: Sequence at one end of the junction differs from germline and may be a read error. The genes are TRBV20-1 and TRBJ1-2; D might be TRBD1 (5 bases). The CDR3 runs 15 residues. Germline CDR1 is DFQATT and CDR2 is SNEGSKA (reference sequence). The CDR3 DNA reads TGCAGTGCTACCCCTTTGGGGGGTTCCAACTATGGCTACATCTTC. This translates into CSATPLGGSNYGYIF.

The chain is built from TRBV7-6 and TRBJ2-2; D is undetermined. Deletions cut 5 bases from V and 4 bases from J, with 14 bases between. The germline V gene has CDR1 SGHVS and CDR2 FNYEAQ. This CDR3 region has 15 residues. This chain's CDR3 is CASSPLVQATGELFF. CDR3 nucleotides: TGTGCCAGCAGCCCCTTGGTCCAGGCCACCGGGGAGCTGTTTTTT. The full variable domain, in which reference TRBV7-6 and TRBJ2-2 provide the parts outside the CDR3, is GAGVSQSPRYKVTKRGQDVALRCDPISGHVSLYWYRQALGQGPEFLTYFNYEAQQDKSGLPNDRFSAERPEGSISTLTIQRTEQRDSAMYRCASSPLVQATGELFFGEGSRLTVL.

This clonotype was seen a few times. V is TRBV20-1 and J is TRBJ2-1, with a tentative D call TRBD2 (5 bases). This CDR3 has 15 residues. V lost 5 bases and J lost 0, with 14 bases in between. CDR1 DFQATT and CDR2 SNEGSKA come from the germline V gene (reference sequence). CDR3 residues: CSALDVASSYNEQFF. DNA for the CDR3: TGCAGTGCTCTCGATGTAGCGAGCTCCTACAATGAGCAGTTCTTC.

The gene calls are TRBV7-2 and TRBJ2-7, with a possible D match to TRBD2 (6 bases). The CDR3 is made up of 16 amino acids. Looked up from germline, CDR1 is SGHTA and CDR2 is FQGNSA. Trimming took 1 base from V and 1 from J, leaving 14 bases between them. The CDR3 nucleotides read TGTGCCAGCAGCTTAGTCGGCGGGGACCTTTCCTACGAGCAGTACTTC. This codes for CASSLVGGDLSYEQYF. The variable domain in full, with the rest retrieved from reference TRBV7-2 and TRBJ2-7, is GAGVSQSPSNKVTEKGKDVELRCDPISGHTALYWYRQSLGQGLEFLIYFQGNSAPDKSGLPSDRFSAERTGGSVSTLTIQRTQQEDSAVYLCASSLVGGDLSYEQYFGPGTRLTVT.

This clonotype was found a few times. The V call is TRBV7-2, the J call TRBJ1-5, with D perhaps matching TRBD1 (5 bases). Between the trimmed V and J ends, which lost 5 bases and 0 bases, there was a span of 17 bases. In germline, CDR1 is SGHTA, CDR2 FQGNSA. The CDR3 is made up of 17 amino acids. Here the CDR3 DNA reads TGTGCCAGCAGCCCACAAGTCAGGGCTAGTAGCAATCAGCCCCAGCATTTT. Protein product: CASSPQVRASSNQPQHF.

The gene calls are TRBV7-3 and TRBJ2-7; TRBD1 is a possible D gene (6 bases). The CDR3 is 16 residues long. The germline CDR1 and CDR2 sequences are SGHTA and FQGTGA. The ends were cut back, 0 bases at V and 0 bases at J, with 12 bases in the middle. CDR3 loop: CASSLTGAGNSYEQYF. Here the CDR3 DNA reads TGTGCCAGCAGCTTAACGGGGGCAGGGAACTCCTACGAGCAGTACTTC.

This rearrangement joins TRBV6-1 to TRBJ1-1, with D unclear. V dropped 7 bases and J dropped 0 bases, with 9 bases sitting between them. In germline, CDR1 is MNHNS, CDR2 SASEGT. CDR3 length: 13 amino acids. The CDR3 nucleotides are TGTGCCAGCATGCAAGACATGAACACTGAAGCTTTCTTT. Encoded protein: CASMQDMNTEAFF.

Only a few counts were recorded for this clonotype. The V and J genes are TRBV18 and TRBJ1-2; tentative D call: TRBD1 (6 bases). The CDR3 runs to 13 residues. Germline CDR1 is KGHSH and CDR2 is LQKENI. V lost 3 bases and J lost 4, with 9 bases in between. The CDR3 DNA follows: TGTGCCAGCTCACCTGAGGGGGGCTATGGCTACACCTTC. Amino acids: CASSPEGGYGYTF.

The chain links TRBV12-3 or TRBV12-4 to TRBJ2-1, with TRBD2 matching over 12 bases. This CDR3 has 17 amino acids. After removal of 5 bases from V and 1 base from J, the junction contained 6 bases not matched to a gene. The chain's CDR3 is CASSLLAGGWSYNEQFF. The CDR3 nucleotides are TGTGCCAGCAGTCTTCTAGCGGGGGGGTGGTCCTACAATGAGCAGTTCTTC.

As concerns this clonotype: At one boundary the junction diverges from the germline segment, which might be a read error. V gene TRBV7-3 combines with J gene TRBJ2-1; 9 positions agree with TRBD2. CDR1 is SGHTA, CDR2 FQGTGA, per germline. The CDR3 consists of 14 residues. The CDR3, as DNA: TGTGCCGGCAGCTTAGGACTAGCGACCGATGAGCAGTTCTTC. It specifies CAGSLGLATDEQFF.

CDR3 in amino acids: CASSFILDRGLTTNEKLFF. In DNA form, the CDR3 reads TGTGCCAGCAGTTTTATTCTAGACAGGGGGCTAACGACTAATGAAAAACTGTTTTTT. This chain joins TRBV12-3 or TRBV12-4 and TRBJ1-4; 10 nucleotides match TRBD1. V was pared by 3 bases and J by 2 bases, with 12 bases of the junction left unmatched. This CDR3 region has 19 residues.

This clonotype has a handful of counts. This rearrangement joins TRBV4-2 to TRBJ2-3, with a possible D match to TRBD2 (5 bases). The CDR3 length is 15 residues. Germline-derived CDR1 and CDR2 are LGHNA and YNFKEQ. Trimming removed 1 base at V and 2 bases at J, with 10 bases between. CDR3 nucleotides: TGTGCCAGCAGCCAAGCCGGACTGAACACAGATACGCAGTATTTT. Translation gives CASSQAGLNTDTQYF.

V usage is TRBV4-1 and J usage is TRBJ2-1; D possibly corresponds to TRBD1 (5 bases). V was clipped by 3 bases and J by 0 bases, with 9 bases between them. The CDR3 is 15 amino acids. The V gene's germline CDR1 is MGHRA and CDR2 YSYEKL. CDR3 sequence reads: CASSHRQSSYNEQFF. CDR3 sequence (DNA): TGCGCCAGCAGCCATCGACAGAGCTCCTACAATGAGCAGTTCTTC.

Comment on this clonotype: A read error may account for a junction end that differs from germline. V usage is TRBV20-1 and J usage is TRBJ2-5; 14 bases map to TRBD2. This CDR3 has 14 amino acids. CDR1 is DFQATT and CDR2 is SNEGSKA in the germline V gene (reference sequence). The CDR3 nucleotides are TGCAGTGGGACTAGCGGGGGGTTCGGAGAGACCCGGTACTTC. Its protein is CSGTSGGFGETRYF.

This clonotype occurred a few times. This rearrangement joins TRBV6-1 to TRBJ2-7, with D hard to call. The V end was cut by 2 bases, the J end by 6 bases, with 8 bases between. From germline, CDR1 is MNHNS and CDR2 SASEGT. This CDR3 is built from 12 residues. CDR3 DNA sequence: TGTGCCAGCAGTGAATGGCTCGGCGAGCAGTACTTC. It codes for CASSEWLGEQYF.